The rows below give T cell receptor beta chains drawn from one sample of a study of cytomegalovirus exposure and HLA in healthy donors. Data came from immunoSEQ multiplex PCR; TCRdb stores just in-frame clones and leaves some out. The table lists 150,000 to 200,000 clones, over 80% of them singletons. The sample was PBMCs. Receptors were obtained from a man aged 50 or older in good health and CMV-seropositive. Both conserved end residues are part of each CDR3. The order of the fields is clone size, J gene, V gene, D gene, CDR3 DNA, CDR3 protein. D genes are given only for firm matches. Clone size is shown for a subset of rows, as once, few, many or a class of expanded clone.

clone size: -; J gene: TRBJ1-4; V gene: TRBV28; D gene: -; CDR3 DNA: TGTGCCAGCAGTCCATCGGGAGGGGGGAATGAAAAACTGTTTTTT; CDR3 protein: CASSPSGGGNEKLFF
clone size: -; J gene: TRBJ1-1; V gene: TRBV5-6; D gene: -; CDR3 DNA: TGTGCCAGCAGCCCGAATATAGGTGGGTCCTCGAGGGACACTGAAGCTTTCTTT; CDR3 protein: CASSPNIGGSSRDTEAFF
clone size: -; J gene: TRBJ2-1; V gene: TRBV4-1; D gene: TRBD2; CDR3 DNA: TGCGCCAGCAGCCAAGGGACTAGCGGGTTGAATGAGCAGTTCTTC; CDR3 protein: CASSQGTSGLNEQFF
clone size: -; J gene: TRBJ1-6; V gene: TRBV6-1; D gene: TRBD1; CDR3 DNA: TGTGCCACCACCGGGGACAGCTCCTATAATTCACCCCTCCACTTT; CDR3 protein: CATTGDSSYNSPLHF
clone size: -; J gene: TRBJ2-1; V gene: TRBV5-1; D gene: TRBD2; CDR3 DNA: TGCGCCAGCAGCTTGGTGGGACTAGCGGACTCCTACAATGAGCAGTTCTTC; CDR3 protein: CASSLVGLADSYNEQFF
clone size: -; J gene: TRBJ2-7; V gene: TRBV9; D gene: TRBD2; CDR3 DNA: TGTGCCAGCCGGGGGGACGGATCCTACGAGCAGTACTTC; CDR3 protein: CASRGDGSYEQYF
clone size: -; J gene: TRBJ1-2; V gene: TRBV6-5; D gene: TRBD1; CDR3 DNA: TGTGCCAGCAGTTCCACAGGGGGCGCGTCAAGCTACACCTTC; CDR3 protein: CASSSTGGASSYTF
clone size: -; J gene: TRBJ2-5; V gene: TRBV7-8; D gene: -; CDR3 DNA: TGTGCCAGCAGCTTAGCAGGAGGGTACCAAGAGACCCAGTACTTC; CDR3 protein: CASSLAGGYQETQYF
clone size: few; J gene: TRBJ2-2; V gene: TRBV7-6; D gene: TRBD1; CDR3 DNA: TGTGCCAGCAGCCCCGGGACAGGGGGTGCCGGGGAGCTGTTTTTT; CDR3 protein: CASSPGTGGAGELFF
clone size: -; J gene: TRBJ2-2; V gene: TRBV2; D gene: TRBD2; CDR3 DNA: TGTGCCAGCAGGACTAGCGGAGTAGCCACCGGGGAGCTGTTTTTT; CDR3 protein: CASRTSGVATGELFF
clone size: -; J gene: TRBJ1-6; V gene: TRBV19; D gene: TRBD1; CDR3 DNA: TGTGCCAGTAGTATCTATCCGGGACAGAATAATTCACCCCTCCACTTT; CDR3 protein: CASSIYPGQNNSPLHF
clone size: -; J gene: TRBJ2-1; V gene: TRBV9; D gene: TRBD1; CDR3 DNA: TGTGCCAGCAGCGTAACTGGGACAGGGGGCCGTGAGCAGTTCTTC; CDR3 protein: CASSVTGTGGREQFF
clone size: -; J gene: TRBJ2-1; V gene: TRBV7-2; D gene: -; CDR3 DNA: TGTGCCAGCAGCTTAGTTGCTAGTTCCTACAATGAGCAGTTCTTC; CDR3 protein: CASSLVASSYNEQFF
clone size: -; J gene: TRBJ1-4; V gene: TRBV2; D gene: -; CDR3 DNA: TGTGCCAGCAGTGAATTCGGGGAAGGTAATGAAAAACTGTTTTTT; CDR3 protein: CASSEFGEGNEKLFF
clone size: once; J gene: TRBJ2-5; V gene: TRBV7-9; D gene: -; CDR3 DNA: TGTGCCAGCAGCTTAGTTCTGGAGACCCAGTACTTC; CDR3 protein: CASSLVLETQYF
clone size: -; J gene: TRBJ1-2; V gene: TRBV7-9; D gene: -; CDR3 DNA: TGTTCCAGCAGCTTTGGGGAGAGTGGGAGCTATGGCTACACCTTC; CDR3 protein: CSSSFGESGSYGYTF
clone size: -; J gene: TRBJ2-7; V gene: TRBV9; D gene: TRBD1; CDR3 DNA: TGTGCCAGCAGCGGCGGGACAGGTGGTTCCTACGAGCAGTACTTC; CDR3 protein: CASSGGTGGSYEQYF
clone size: once; J gene: TRBJ2-7; V gene: TRBV7-6; D gene: TRBD1; CDR3 DNA: TGTGCCAGCAGCTTGACAGGGGGCGTCTACGAGCAGTACTTC; CDR3 protein: CASSLTGGVYEQYF
clone size: -; J gene: TRBJ2-3; V gene: TRBV29-1; D gene: TRBD2; CDR3 DNA: TGCAGCGTCCTAGCGGGAGCTAAGGAAAGGACAGATACGCAGTATTTT; CDR3 protein: CSVLAGAKERTDTQYF
clone size: few; J gene: TRBJ2-2; V gene: TRBV5-1; D gene: -; CDR3 DNA: TGCGCCAGCAGCTTGTCGGCGAACACCGGGGAGCTGTTTTTT; CDR3 protein: CASSLSANTGELFF
clone size: -; J gene: TRBJ1-6; V gene: TRBV7-9; D gene: -; CDR3 DNA: TGTGCCAGCAGCTTAGATAGGGGGAACTCCTATAATTCACCCCTCCACTTT; CDR3 protein: CASSLDRGNSYNSPLHF
clone size: once; J gene: TRBJ1-5; V gene: TRBV2; D gene: TRBD1; CDR3 DNA: TGTGCCAGCAGTGAAGGACAGGGTGGGAATCAGCCCCAGCATTTT; CDR3 protein: CASSEGQGGNQPQHF
clone size: -; J gene: TRBJ1-5; V gene: TRBV5-6; D gene: -; CDR3 DNA: TGTGCCAGCAGCTTGGGAGGGGGAAGTCAGCCCCAGCATTTT; CDR3 protein: CASSLGGGSQPQHF
clone size: -; J gene: TRBJ2-3; V gene: TRBV19; D gene: TRBD1; CDR3 DNA: TGTGCCAGCCGGGACAGACGCACAGATACGCAGTATTTT; CDR3 protein: CASRDRRTDTQYF
clone size: -; J gene: TRBJ1-1; V gene: TRBV6-5; D gene: -; CDR3 DNA: TGTGCCAGCAGTTACTCGTCGGGTGGCATGGGAGCTTTCTTT; CDR3 protein: CASSYSSGGMGAFF
clone size: -; J gene: TRBJ1-5; V gene: TRBV23-1; D gene: TRBD1; CDR3 DNA: TGCGCCAGCAGTCAACAGGGGGCAGGGTGCAATCAGCCCCAGCATTTT; CDR3 protein: CASSQQGAGCNQPQHF
clone size: few; J gene: TRBJ1-1; V gene: TRBV10-3; D gene: TRBD1; CDR3 DNA: TGTGCCATCAGTGAGGGGCAGGGGGACACTGAAGCTTTCTTT; CDR3 protein: CAISEGQGDTEAFF
clone size: -; J gene: TRBJ2-7; V gene: TRBV7-2; D gene: -; CDR3 DNA: TGTGCCAGCAGCCCCCCCGCCTACGAGCAGTACTTC; CDR3 protein: CASSPPAYEQYF
clone size: -; J gene: TRBJ2-7; V gene: TRBV6-5; D gene: TRBD1; CDR3 DNA: TGTGCCAGCAGTCGACAGGGGGAGAACTACGAGCAGTACTTC; CDR3 protein: CASSRQGENYEQYF
clone size: -; J gene: TRBJ1-2; V gene: TRBV28; D gene: -; CDR3 DNA: TGTGCCAGCAGCTCTCAGGGAAACCCCGCTAACTATGGCTACACCTTC; CDR3 protein: CASSSQGNPANYGYTF
clone size: -; J gene: TRBJ1-2; V gene: TRBV4-2; D gene: TRBD1; CDR3 DNA: TGTGCCAGCAGCCAAGATTCGCGACAGGGTGAAGGAGTAAACTATGGCTACACCTTC; CDR3 protein: CASSQDSRQGEGVNYGYTF
clone size: -; J gene: TRBJ1-2; V gene: TRBV27; D gene: -; CDR3 DNA: TGTGCCAGCAGTTTAAGGTCCGGGGTCTATGGCTACACCTTC; CDR3 protein: CASSLRSGVYGYTF
clone size: -; J gene: TRBJ2-1; V gene: TRBV5-4; D gene: TRBD1; CDR3 DNA: TGTGCCAGCACGAGACAGGGGCCCAACAATGAGCAGTTCTTC; CDR3 protein: CASTRQGPNNEQFF
clone size: -; J gene: TRBJ2-7; V gene: TRBV4-1; D gene: TRBD2; CDR3 DNA: TGCGCCAGCAGCCAAGATCCTAGCGGGAGCGGGGCCTACGAGCAGTACTTC; CDR3 protein: CASSQDPSGSGAYEQYF
clone size: -; J gene: TRBJ1-1; V gene: TRBV4-3; D gene: -; CDR3 DNA: TGCGCCAGCAGCCAAGTGCGGGGGAACACTGAAGCTTTCTTT; CDR3 protein: CASSQVRGNTEAFF
clone size: -; J gene: TRBJ2-1; V gene: TRBV29-1; D gene: TRBD2; CDR3 DNA: TGCAGCGTTGAAGTAGTAGGGGAGGGGAATGAGCAGTTCTTC; CDR3 protein: CSVEVVGEGNEQFF
clone size: -; J gene: TRBJ2-1; V gene: TRBV10-3; D gene: TRBD2; CDR3 DNA: TGTGCCATCAGTGGATTAGCGGGAGAGGCCAATGAGCAGTTCTTC; CDR3 protein: CAISGLAGEANEQFF
clone size: -; J gene: TRBJ1-2; V gene: TRBV4-3; D gene: -; CDR3 DNA: TGCGCCAGCAGCCAAGAGGGAGGGCCCTACACCTTC; CDR3 protein: CASSQEGGPYTF
clone size: -; J gene: TRBJ2-3; V gene: TRBV30; D gene: TRBD2; CDR3 DNA: TGTGCCTGGAGTAGCGGGGAGAGCACAGATACGCAGTATTTT; CDR3 protein: CAWSSGESTDTQYF
clone size: -; J gene: TRBJ1-5; V gene: TRBV19; D gene: TRBD1; CDR3 DNA: TGTGCCAGTAGTTTAAGCGGGACAGGGGGCCTCCTTAGCAATCAGCCCCAGCATTTT; CDR3 protein: CASSLSGTGGLLSNQPQHF
clone size: -; J gene: TRBJ1-1; V gene: TRBV19; D gene: -; CDR3 DNA: TGTGCCAGTAGGGAGAGGGTTAGTGAAGCTTTCTTT; CDR3 protein: CASRERVSEAFF
clone size: -; J gene: TRBJ1-5; V gene: TRBV30; D gene: TRBD1; CDR3 DNA: TGTGCCTGGAGTCAGGGACAGGGGAATCAGCCCCAGCATTTT; CDR3 protein: CAWSQGQGNQPQHF
clone size: -; J gene: TRBJ2-7; V gene: TRBV9; D gene: -; CDR3 DNA: TGTGCCAGCAGCGTAGGGGGAGTTAATTACGAGCAGTACTTC; CDR3 protein: CASSVGGVNYEQYF
clone size: -; J gene: TRBJ2-1; V gene: TRBV2; D gene: TRBD2; CDR3 DNA: TGTGCCAGCAGTGATTTTATGGCCCCCGGGAGGGGGGGCAATGAGCAGTTCTTC; CDR3 protein: CASSDFMAPGRGGNEQFF
clone size: -; J gene: TRBJ1-6; V gene: TRBV5-1; D gene: TRBD1; CDR3 DNA: TGCGCCAGCAGCTTGACAGGGGCCGGCAATTCACCCCTCCACTTT; CDR3 protein: CASSLTGAGNSPLHF
clone size: -; J gene: TRBJ2-1; V gene: TRBV11-2; D gene: TRBD1; CDR3 DNA: TGTGCCAGCAGCTTTGGAATAGGACAGGGGGCTCGTAATGAGCAGTTCTTC; CDR3 protein: CASSFGIGQGARNEQFF
clone size: -; J gene: TRBJ2-5; V gene: TRBV30; D gene: -; CDR3 DNA: TGTGCCTGGTACCCAAAGGAGCGAGTGGCCCAGTACTTC; CDR3 protein: CAWYPKERVAQYF
clone size: -; J gene: TRBJ2-5; V gene: TRBV5-4; D gene: -; CDR3 DNA: TGTGCCAGCAGCTTGGGGACGGGACAAGAGACCCAGTACTTC; CDR3 protein: CASSLGTGQETQYF
clone size: -; J gene: TRBJ1-1; V gene: TRBV19; D gene: -; CDR3 DNA: TGTGCCAGTAGTACACGACCGGGGATTATGAACACTGAAGCTTTCTTT; CDR3 protein: CASSTRPGIMNTEAFF
clone size: -; J gene: TRBJ2-3; V gene: TRBV5-1; D gene: TRBD2; CDR3 DNA: TGCGCCAGCAGCTTGGCGGGGGGTACAGATACGCAGTATTTT; CDR3 protein: CASSLAGGTDTQYF
clone size: -; J gene: TRBJ2-7; V gene: TRBV5-1; D gene: -; CDR3 DNA: TGCGCCAGCAGCTTGGCGGTCGGGGGGCCGAACTACGAGCAGTACTTC; CDR3 protein: CASSLAVGGPNYEQYF
clone size: -; J gene: TRBJ2-7; V gene: TRBV6-1; D gene: -; CDR3 DNA: TGTGCCAGCAGTACCTCGGGCTACGAGCAGTACTTC; CDR3 protein: CASSTSGYEQYF
clone size: few; J gene: TRBJ2-3; V gene: TRBV5-4; D gene: TRBD2; CDR3 DNA: TGTGCCAGCAGCGACTCACGACTAGCGGGGGGCGCAGATACGCAGTATTTT; CDR3 protein: CASSDSRLAGGADTQYF
clone size: -; J gene: TRBJ1-3; V gene: TRBV28; D gene: -; CDR3 DNA: TGTGCCAGCAGTCCCTCACAGGGTTCCTCTGGAAACACCATATATTTT; CDR3 protein: CASSPSQGSSGNTIYF
clone size: -; J gene: TRBJ2-3; V gene: TRBV30; D gene: TRBD2; CDR3 DNA: TGTGCCTGGAGTAGCGGGAAGACAGATACGCAGTATTTT; CDR3 protein: CAWSSGKTDTQYF
clone size: -; J gene: TRBJ2-1; V gene: TRBV2; D gene: -; CDR3 DNA: TGTGCCAGCAGTTTCCTCCGGGACTCCCACAATGAGCAGTTCTTC; CDR3 protein: CASSFLRDSHNEQFF
clone size: -; J gene: TRBJ1-2; V gene: TRBV4-2; D gene: TRBD1; CDR3 DNA: TGTGCCAGCACCGCAACAGACACAGGGGAGAGATATGGCTACACCTTC; CDR3 protein: CASTATDTGERYGYTF